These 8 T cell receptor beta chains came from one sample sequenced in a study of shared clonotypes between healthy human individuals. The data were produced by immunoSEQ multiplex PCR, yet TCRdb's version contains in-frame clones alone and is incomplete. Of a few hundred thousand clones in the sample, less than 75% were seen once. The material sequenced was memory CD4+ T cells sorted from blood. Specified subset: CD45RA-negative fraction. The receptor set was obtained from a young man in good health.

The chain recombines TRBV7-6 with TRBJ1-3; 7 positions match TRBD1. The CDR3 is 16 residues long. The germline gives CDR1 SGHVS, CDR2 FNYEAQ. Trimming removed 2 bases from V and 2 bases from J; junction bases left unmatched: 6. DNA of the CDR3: TGTGCCAGCAGCTTATCCGGACAGGTGCCTGGAAACACCATATATTTT. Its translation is CASSLSGQVPGNTIYF.

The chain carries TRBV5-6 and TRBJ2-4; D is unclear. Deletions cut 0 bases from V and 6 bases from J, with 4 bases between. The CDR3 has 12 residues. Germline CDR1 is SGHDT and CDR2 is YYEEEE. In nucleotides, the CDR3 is TGTGCCAGCAGCTTGGACAGAAACATTCAGTACTTC. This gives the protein CASSLDRNIQYF.

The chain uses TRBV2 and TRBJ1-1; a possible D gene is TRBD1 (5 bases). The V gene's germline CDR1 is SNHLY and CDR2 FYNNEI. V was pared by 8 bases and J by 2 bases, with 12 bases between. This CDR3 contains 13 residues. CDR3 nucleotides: TGTGCCAGCTGCCGGGACTCCAACACTGAAGCTTTCTTT. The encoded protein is CASCRDSNTEAFF.

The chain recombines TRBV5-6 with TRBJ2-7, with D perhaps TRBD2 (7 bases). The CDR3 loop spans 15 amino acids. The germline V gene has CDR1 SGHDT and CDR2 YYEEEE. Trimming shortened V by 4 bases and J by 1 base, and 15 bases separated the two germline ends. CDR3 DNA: TGTGCCAGCAGCCAGACGGGGGGCGCGTCCTACGAGCAGTACTTC. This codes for CASSQTGGASYEQYF.

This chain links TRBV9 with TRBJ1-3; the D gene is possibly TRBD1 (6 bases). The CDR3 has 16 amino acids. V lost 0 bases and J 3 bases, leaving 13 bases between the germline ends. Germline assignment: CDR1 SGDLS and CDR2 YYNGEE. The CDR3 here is CASSVARGVVGNTIYF. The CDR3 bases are TGTGCCAGCAGCGTAGCTAGGGGGGTAGTTGGAAACACCATATATTTT.

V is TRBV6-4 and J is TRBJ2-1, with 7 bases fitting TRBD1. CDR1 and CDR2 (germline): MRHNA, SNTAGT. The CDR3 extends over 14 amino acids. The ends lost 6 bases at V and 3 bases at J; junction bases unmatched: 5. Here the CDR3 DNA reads TGTGCCAGCAGGAAACAGGGGCACTACAATGAGCAGTTCTTC. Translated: CASRKQGHYNEQFF.

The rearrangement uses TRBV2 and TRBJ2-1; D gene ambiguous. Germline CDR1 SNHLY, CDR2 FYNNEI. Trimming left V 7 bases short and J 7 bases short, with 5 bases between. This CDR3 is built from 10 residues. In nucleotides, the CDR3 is TGTGCCAGCACCGCAAATGAGCAGTTCTTC. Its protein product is CASTANEQFF.

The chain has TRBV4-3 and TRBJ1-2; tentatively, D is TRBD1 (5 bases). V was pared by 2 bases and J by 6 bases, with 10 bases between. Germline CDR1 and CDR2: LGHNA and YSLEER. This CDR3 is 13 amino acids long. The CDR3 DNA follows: TGCGCCAGCAGCCAATACATAGGGGATGGCTACACCTTC. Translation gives CASSQYIGDGYTF.